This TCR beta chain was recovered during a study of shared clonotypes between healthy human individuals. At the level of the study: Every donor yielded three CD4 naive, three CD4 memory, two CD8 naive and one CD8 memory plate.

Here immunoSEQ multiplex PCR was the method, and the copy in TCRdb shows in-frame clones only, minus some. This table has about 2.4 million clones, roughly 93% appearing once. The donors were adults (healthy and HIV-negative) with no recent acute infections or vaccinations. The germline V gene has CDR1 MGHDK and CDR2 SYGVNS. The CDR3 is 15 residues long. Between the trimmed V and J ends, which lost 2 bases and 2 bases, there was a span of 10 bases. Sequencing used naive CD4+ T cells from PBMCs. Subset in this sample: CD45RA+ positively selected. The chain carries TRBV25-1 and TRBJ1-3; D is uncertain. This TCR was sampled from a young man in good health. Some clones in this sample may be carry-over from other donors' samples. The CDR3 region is CASSEPGETGNTIYF. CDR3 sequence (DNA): TGTGCCAGCAGTGAACCCGGGGAAACTGGAAACACCATATATTTT.